In its sample, the clone carrying this T cell receptor (beta chain) was seen many times. The ends lost 2 bases at V and 6 bases at J; junction bases unmatched: 3. This CDR3 contains 13 residues. Germline values: CDR1 SEHNR, CDR2 FQNEAQ (reference sequence). This sample stems from a study of early T cells in non-severe SARS-CoV-2 infection. A single record per CDR3 protein comes from TCRdb applying MiXCR to the 5' RACE reads. The sample holds tens of thousands of distinct CDR3 sequences, about 14% seen once. This TCR came from an adult who was a healthcare worker with PCR-confirmed SARS-CoV-2 infection or an uninfected control (not recorded which). The sample taken for sequencing was whole blood. V and J are TRBV7-9 and TRBJ1-1; 7 nucleotides match TRBD1. In DNA form, the CDR3 reads TGTGCCAGCAGCTTAAAGGGGGCGGCTGAAGCTTTCTTT. Encoded protein: CASSLKGAAEAFF.